These 32 T cell receptor beta chains originate from one sample sequenced in a study of T-cell memory formation after mild COVID-19 (dated by TCRdb to about 2021). The library was built by means of 5' RACE. Sequencing relied on an Illumina NovaSeq 6000. TCRdb reworked the public reads: Q25 trimming with fastp, MiXCR clone assembly, productive beta chains retained. Each entry merges the rows of one CDR3 protein and shows their most common DNA and genes. A total of around 320,000 distinct CDR3 sequences appear in this sample, approximately 27% of them only once. Clones ranked in the top ten supply 13% of the sample. Input material: PBMCs or a T cell subset sorted from them (not recorded which). These receptors were taken from an adult woman who had mild COVID-19 (a few samples of this study predate the infection). The sample titles of this study are shuffled in the database, so cell type and time point are left out; the donor was told from shared clones.

The gene calls are TRBV5-1 and TRBJ2-5; a weak D match, TRBD1 (6 bases). The germline V and J ends were trimmed by 5 bases and 0 bases, with 11 bases remaining between them. The CDR3 runs 14 residues. The germline gives CDR1 SGHRS, CDR2 YFSETQ. This CDR3 is CASRPTGNQETQYF. CDR3 nucleotide sequence: TGCGCCAGCAGACCTACAGGGAACCAAGAGACCCAGTACTTC.

This clonotype was observed a few times. CDR3 amino acids: CASSYRVVEFSGNTIYF. The CDR3 nucleotides read TGTGCCAGCAGTTACAGGGTGGTTGAGTTCTCTGGAAACACCATATATTTT. The chain links TRBV6-6 to TRBJ1-3; no clear D. The CDR3 is 17 residues long. Trimming removed 2 bases from V and 0 bases from J, with 14 bases in between. CDR1 is MNHNY, CDR2 SVGAGI, per germline (reference sequence).

The J gene is TRBJ2-3, the V gene TRBV12-3 or TRBV12-4; 9 bases align to TRBD2. V shed 3 bases and J 5 bases; nucleotides not matched to a gene: 9. The CDR3 contains 16 residues. CDR3 in amino acids: CASSFRLAGVGDTQYF. DNA for the CDR3: TGTGCCAGCAGTTTTAGGTTAGCGGGAGTAGGAGATACGCAGTATTTT.

Ten or more counts support this clonotype. At one end the junction does not follow the germline gene, possibly because of a read error. CDR3 region: CASSLDGSSYNEQFF. CDR3 nucleotide sequence: TGTGCCAGCAGCTTAGACGGGAGCTCCTACAATGAGCAGTTCTTC. The chain uses TRBV5-1 and TRBJ2-1; a possible D gene is TRBD2 (6 bases). This CDR3 contains 15 residues. Germline V gives CDR1 SGHRS, CDR2 YFSETQ.

This clonotype was seen more than once but under ten times. The CDR3 coding sequence is TGCGCCAGCAGCCAAGATCGAGATCGGCACAATGAGCAGTTCTTC. This codes for CASSQDRDRHNEQFF. V gene TRBV4-3 combines with J gene TRBJ2-1, with no clear D. The CDR3 runs to 15 residues. Germline V gene sequence: CDR1 LGHNA, CDR2 YSLEER. V lost 0 bases to trimming and J lost 5 bases, with 11 bases between them.

The table lists this clonotype with a few counts. This rearrangement joins TRBV29-1 to TRBJ1-2; TRBD1 matches at 8 bases. CDR1 is SQVTM, CDR2 ANQGSEA, per germline. This CDR3 region has 11 residues. Trimming cost V 4 bases and J 8 bases; bases outside gene matches: 3. The chain's CDR3 is CSVGDRTGYTF. For the CDR3, the DNA is TGCAGCGTTGGGGACAGGACCGGCTACACCTTC.

A few counts support this clonotype. CDR3 bases: TGCGCCAGCAGCCCTCGACTAGTGGGCAATGAGCAGTTCTTC. Protein product: CASSPRLVGNEQFF. The V gene is TRBV4-1, the J gene TRBJ2-1; tentative D call: TRBD2 (6 bases). Germline CDR1 MGHRA, CDR2 YSYEKL. CDR3 length equals 14 residues. Trimming took off 4 bases at V and 6 bases at J, with 13 bases between the two ends.

The chain recombines TRBV30 with TRBJ1-4; no clear D gene. Germline loops: CDR1 GTSNPN, CDR2 SVGIG (reference sequence). V was trimmed by 3 bases and J by 10 bases, leaving 9 bases between them. The CDR3 consists of 11 residues. The CDR3 loop reads CAWRRQRKLFF. The CDR3 DNA is TGTGCCTGGAGGCGGCAGAGAAAACTGTTTTTT.

The chain couples TRBV5-1 to TRBJ2-5; no firm D call. This CDR3 spans 14 amino acids. The V gene's germline CDR1 is SGHRS and CDR2 YFSETQ. V dropped 4 bases and J dropped 3 bases, with 13 bases sitting between them. As DNA, the CDR3 is TGCGCCAGCAGCCCTCTTGCTGAGGAAGAGACCCAGTACTTC. Amino acids: CASSPLAEEETQYF.

The V call is TRBV20-1, the J call TRBJ1-2, with D unresolved. Germline CDR1 DFQATT, CDR2 SNEGSKA (reference sequence). The CDR3 contains 14 residues. With 0 bases removed from V and 4 bases from J, the gap between germline ends came to 12 bases. The CDR3 DNA reads TGCAGTGCTAGAGATCTCCGGGGAGTCTATGGCTACACCTTC. Translating it yields CSARDLRGVYGYTF.

The chain employs TRBV3-1 and TRBJ1-6, with 8 bases identical to TRBD1. This CDR3 is built from 16 residues. Germline V gene sequence: CDR1 LGHDT, CDR2 YNNKEL (reference sequence). V shed 1 base, J shed 7 bases, and the junction held 6 bases outside the gene matches. In DNA form, the CDR3 reads TGTGCCAGCAGCCAAGGAGGGACAGGCGGGAATTCACCCCTCCACTTT. Its protein is CASSQGGTGGNSPLHF. Filled out from reference TRBV3-1 and TRBJ1-6, the complete variable domain reads DTAVSQTPKYLVTQMGNDKSIKCEQNLGHDTMYWYKQDSKKFLKIMFSYNNKELIINETVPNRFSPKSPDKAHLNLHINSLELGDSAVYFCASSQGGTGGNSPLHFGNGTRLTVT.

This chain connects TRBV7-9 to TRBJ2-4, with 7 bases aligning to TRBD2. V gave up 5 bases and J gave up 7 bases; unmatched junction bases: 14. Germline V gene data show CDR1 as SEHNR and CDR2 as FQNEAQ (reference sequence). This CDR3 is built from 16 residues. This CDR3 reads CASSPKAGVFFNIQYF. CDR3 DNA: TGTGCCAGCAGCCCCAAGGCGGGGGTGTTCTTCAACATTCAGTACTTC.

V and J are TRBV29-1 and TRBJ2-3, with a weak D call TRBD1 (6 bases). This CDR3 is 13 amino acids long. Per germline, CDR1 SQVTM and CDR2 ANQGSEA. Trimming cost V 4 bases and J 5 bases, with 13 bases left between them. The CDR3 region is CSVGKAGVDTQYF. The CDR3 DNA is TGCAGCGTTGGAAAGGCAGGGGTAGATACGCAGTATTTT.

This clonotype was counted between two and nine times. The V gene is TRBV7-9, the J gene TRBJ2-1; D uncertain. Germline V gene data show CDR1 as SEHNR and CDR2 as FQNEAQ (reference sequence). The CDR3 totals 13 residues. The V gene lost 1 base and the J gene lost 9 bases, with 10 bases spanning the gap. CDR3 sequence: CASSLGTYGEQFF. CDR3 DNA: TGTGCCAGCAGCTTAGGGACCTACGGTGAGCAGTTCTTC.

This chain links TRBV12-3 or TRBV12-4 with TRBJ2-1; no reliable D call. The CDR3 sequence is 13 residues long. V lost 5 bases and J 8 bases, leaving 13 bases between the germline ends. DNA of the CDR3: TGTGCCAGCAGTCCCGGTGAAGGCCATGAGCAGTTCTTC. As protein: CASSPGEGHEQFF.

This clonotype has just a few counts. V and J are TRBV29-1 and TRBJ2-7; 8 nucleotides agree with TRBD1. CDR1 is SQVTM, CDR2 ANQGSEA, per germline. CDR3 length: 13 residues. Trimming removed 0 bases from V and 2 bases from J; junction bases left unmatched: 0. The CDR3 DNA reads TGCAGCGTTGAAGAGGACAGGGCCTACGAGCAGTACTTC. This encodes CSVEEDRAYEQYF.

This chain connects TRBV4-3 to TRBJ2-2, with D perhaps matching TRBD2 (5 bases). There are 15 residues in the CDR3. Germline loops: CDR1 LGHNA, CDR2 YSLEER. V lost 2 bases to trimming and J lost 7 bases, with 14 bases between them. CDR3 sequence reads: CASSQRGYGGGELFF. The CDR3 DNA reads as TGCGCCAGCAGCCAAAGAGGGTATGGTGGCGGGGAGCTGTTTTTT.

The chain links TRBV7-6 to TRBJ2-1; D gene ambiguous. V lost 5 bases to trimming and J lost 4 bases, with 6 bases between them. This CDR3 has 12 residues. The V gene's germline CDR1 is SGHVS and CDR2 FNYEAQ. The CDR3 DNA reads TGTGCCAGCAGCGCCCTTTACAATGAGCAGTTCTTC. Amino acids: CASSALYNEQFF.

V and J are TRBV18 and TRBJ2-1; 14 bases agree with TRBD2. V lost 4 bases and J lost 8; bases outside the gene matches: 7. Germline lookup yields CDR1 KGHSH and CDR2 LQKENI. The length of the CDR3 is 16 residues. This CDR3 is CASSLIGTSGSHEQFF. The CDR3 bases are TGTGCCAGCTCACTAATCGGGACTAGCGGGAGTCATGAGCAGTTCTTC.

The chain links TRBV11-2 to TRBJ2-5; 9 nucleotides line up with TRBD1. The CDR3 has 15 residues. Germline lookup yields CDR1 SGHAT and CDR2 FQNNGV. V was clipped by 1 base and J by 3 bases; unmatched bases: 3. CDR3 sequence reads: CASSLGTGVKETQYF. DNA for the CDR3: TGTGCCAGCAGCTTAGGGACAGGGGTAAAAGAGACCCAGTACTTC.

This clonotype came up a few times. The V call is TRBV9, the J call TRBJ2-1, with D unclear. Germline values: CDR1 SGDLS, CDR2 YYNGEE. Trimming removed 0 bases from V and 10 bases from J, with 2 bases in between. The CDR3 extends over 10 amino acids. The DNA of the CDR3 is TGTGCCAGCAGCGTAGGGGAGCAGTTCTTC. Translating it yields CASSVGEQFF. Variable domain in full (rest from reference TRBV9 and TRBJ2-1): DSGVTQTPKHLITATGQRVTLRCSPRSGDLSVYWYQQSLDQGLQFLIQYYNGEERAKGNILERFSAQQFPDLHSELNLSSLELGDSALYFCASSVGEQFFGPGTRLTVL.

The chain couples TRBV28 to TRBJ2-5, with D unresolved. The CDR3 consists of 15 residues. Germline CDR1 MDHEN, CDR2 SYDVKM. V was shortened by 6 bases and J by 2 bases, with 16 bases between the two germline ends. CDR3 bases: TGTGCCAGCAGCCAGCATGGAGCTCTTCAAGAGACCCAGTACTTC. Translated: CASSQHGALQETQYF.

There are a few counts of this clonotype. V usage is TRBV20-1 and J usage is TRBJ2-7; 7 positions match TRBD1. In germline, CDR1 is DFQATT, CDR2 SNEGSKA (reference sequence). The CDR3 is made up of 14 amino acids. The J segment lost 2 bases and the V segment lost 0 bases, leaving 4 bases of the junction unmatched. DNA of the CDR3: TGCAGTGCTAGAGACCGGGACAGCGCCTACGAGCAGTACTTC. This translates into CSARDRDSAYEQYF.

The chain joins TRBV20-1 to TRBJ1-2; D remains unclear. In germline, CDR1 is DFQATT, CDR2 SNEGSKA (reference sequence). V was clipped by 6 bases and J by 2 bases, with 13 bases between them. The CDR3 covers 13 residues. Here the CDR3 DNA reads TGCAGTGCCTGGAACGGCAGGAACTATGGCTACACCTTC. Its translation: CSAWNGRNYGYTF.

This clonotype was seen only a few times. V gene TRBV20-1 combines with J gene TRBJ2-3; 8 bases are a match to TRBD2. The CDR3 is made up of 16 amino acids. V trimming: 2 bases; J trimming: 2 bases; junction bases outside the gene matches: 9. Germline assignment: CDR1 DFQATT and CDR2 SNEGSKA (reference sequence). The CDR3 loop is CSARSSLAENTDTQYF. The CDR3 DNA follows: TGCAGTGCTAGAAGTTCACTAGCGGAAAACACAGATACGCAGTATTTT.

V usage is TRBV6-5 and J usage is TRBJ2-7; a possible D gene is TRBD1 (5 bases). CDR3 size: 13 residues. V was shortened by 6 bases and J by 2 bases, with 11 bases between the two germline ends. CDR1 and CDR2 from the germline V gene are MNHEY and SVGAGI. CDR3 nucleotide sequence: TGTGCCAGCAGCGAGACAGATGCCTACGAGCAGTACTTC. Amino acid sequence: CASSETDAYEQYF.

The J gene is TRBJ2-3, the V gene TRBV12-3 or TRBV12-4; TRBD2 matches 12 bases. The J segment lost 4 bases and the V segment lost 6 bases, leaving 8 bases of the junction unmatched. The CDR3 contains 16 residues. The CDR3 DNA follows: TGTGCCAGCAGACCCGGACTAGCGGGACTAGCAGATACGCAGTATTTT. Amino acids: CASRPGLAGLADTQYF.

In this sample, this clonotype turned up a few times. The chain carries TRBV5-1 and TRBJ2-3; D is tentatively TRBD1 or TRBD2 (5 bases each). Germline V lookup: CDR1 SGHRS, CDR2 YFSETQ. V was shortened by 2 bases and J by 3 bases, with 13 bases between the two germline ends. The CDR3 is 15 residues long. The CDR3 sequence: CASSLGATGTDTQYF. CDR3 nucleotides: TGCGCCAGCAGCTTAGGGGCGACGGGAACAGATACGCAGTATTTT.

This clonotype was seen a few times. The rearrangement uses TRBV11-2 and TRBJ2-7; D gene ambiguous. CDR1 and CDR2 (germline): SGHAT, FQNNGV. CDR3 length: 9 residues. This CDR3 is CRSGYEQYF. The CDR3 region has the DNA TGTCGGTCGGGCTACGAGCAGTACTTC.

A single count supports this clonotype. The rearrangement uses TRBV11-2 and TRBJ2-5, with D perhaps being TRBD1 or TRBD2 (7 bases each). The CDR3 contains 17 residues. The germline CDR1 and CDR2 sequences are SGHAT and FQNNGV. The V end lost 5 bases, the J end lost 5 bases, and 24 bases lay between the germline ends. The CDR3 DNA is TGTGCCAGCAGCGACCGGGGAGGGGGCTACGTCGGGGAGACCCAGTACTTC. Protein: CASSDRGGGYVGETQYF.

The chain is built from TRBV20-1 and TRBJ1-2; D gene ambiguous. From germline, CDR1 is DFQATT and CDR2 SNEGSKA (reference sequence). This CDR3 contains 13 residues. Trimming left V 5 bases short and J 2 bases short, with 12 bases between. CDR3 protein: CSAPQNLNYGYTF. DNA for the CDR3: TGCAGTGCTCCCCAAAACCTAAACTATGGCTACACCTTC.

This chain joins TRBV24-1 and TRBJ2-5, with TRBD1 matching 7 bases. V lost 6 bases and J lost 5; bases outside the gene matches: 5. Germline V gives CDR1 KGHDR, CDR2 SFDVKD. The CDR3 has 13 residues. CDR3 in DNA: TGTGCCACCAGTTCAGGGGGTTTCGAGACCCAGTACTTC. Protein: CATSSGGFETQYF.